The present entry profiles one T cell receptor beta chain with its context. TCRdb reprocessed the 5' RACE reads with MiXCR, giving one entry per CDR3 protein. The data contain 100,000 to 140,000 distinct CDR3 sequences, approximately 15% of them singletons. This sample is part of a study of T-cell memory formation after mild COVID-19. CDR1 and CDR2 from the germline V gene are SGHRS and YFSETQ. The CDR3 sequence is 17 residues long. V was clipped by 3 bases and J by 0 bases; unmatched bases: 9. The V and J genes are TRBV5-1 and TRBJ2-3, with TRBD1 matching 8 bases. The sequence derives from a man younger than 35 who had mild COVID-19 (a few samples of this study predate the infection). Cell type and time point are not known. The sequenced sample was PBMCs or a T cell subset sorted from them (not recorded which). For the CDR3, the DNA is TGCGCCAGCAGCTCAAGACCCGGGACAGGAAGCACAGATACGCAGTATTTT. Translating gives CASSSRPGTGSTDTQYF.